This T cell receptor (beta chain) was captured by sequencing in a study of shared clonotypes between healthy human individuals. What was sequenced on ten immunoSEQ deep assay plates was unsorted PBMC DNA. Clones were read by immunoSEQ multiplex PCR, and TCRdb kept only the in-frame ones, dropping some. The data show fewer than 650,000 clones, around 81% seen once. Trimming removed 3 bases at V and 2 bases at J, with 14 bases between. The CDR3 has 15 amino acids. Germline CDR1 is KGHSH and CDR2 is LQKENI. V gene TRBV18 combines with J gene TRBJ2-7; D is perhaps TRBD2 (7 bases). The receptor's source is a woman aged 40-49 years in good health. Some clones in this sample may be carry-over from other donors' samples. The sequenced material came from PBMCs. The CDR3 is CASSPLGEGAYEQYF. In DNA, the CDR3 is TGTGCCAGCTCACCTCTCGGGGAGGGGGCCTACGAGCAGTACTTC.